This T cell receptor (beta chain) was found in a study of T cells in localized non-small cell lung cancer. The data were produced by immunoSEQ multiplex PCR, yet TCRdb's version contains in-frame clones alone and is incomplete. In the table there are around 28,000 clones, around 94% of which are singletons. There are 14 residues in the CDR3. V was pared by 6 bases and J by 4 bases, with 15 bases between. Germline CDR1 is WSHSY and CDR2 is SAAADI. This receptor was identified in a woman aged 40-70 years with stage I lung adenocarcinoma. This chain connects TRBV10-2 to TRBJ1-1; a possible D gene is TRBD1 (5 bases). The sample consisted of peripheral blood, taken before any cancer treatment. In DNA form, the CDR3 reads TGCGCCAGCAGCACGCCGGGGGATACCACTGAAGCTTTCTTT. As protein: CASSTPGDTTEAFF.